The next 31 T cell receptor beta chains were all read from a single sample in a study of tumor and adjacent non-tumor tissue in lung cancer. A modified ARM-PCR protocol with three rounds of nested PCR amplified TCRbeta. TCRdb reprocessed the multiplex PCR reads with MiXCR, giving one entry per CDR3 protein. The sample lists about 93,000 distinct CDR3 sequences; about 67% were seen once. This sample's RNA came from whole unsorted tissue. Input material: lung tumor tissue. The source of these receptors is a man in his fifties or sixties with non-small cell lung cancer.

A word on this clonotype: Sequence at one end of the junction differs from germline and may be a read error. This chain connects TRBV4-3 to TRBJ2-7; a possible D gene is TRBD2 (5 bases). The CDR3 spans 14 residues. CDR1 is LGHNA and CDR2 is YSLEER in the germline V gene. CDR3 protein: CVSSQDFGDYEQYF. DNA of the CDR3: TGCGTCAGCAGCCAAGATTTCGGAGACTATGAGCAGTACTTC.

A remark on this clonotype: Here the CDR3 omits its conserved ending phenylalanine or tryptophan, so a read error is the likely source. The chain joins TRBV6-6 to TRBJ2-7; TRBD1 might be the D (6 bases). Germline V gene lookup returns CDR1 MNHNY and CDR2 SVGAGI (reference sequence). Trimming shortened V by 6 bases and J by 5 bases, and 17 bases separated the two germline ends. CDR3 length equals 14 residues. The CDR3 is CASRTPQGVHEQYL. The CDR3 DNA reads TGTGCCAGCAGGACCCCACAGGGAGTCCACGAGCAGTACTTA.

The V and J genes are TRBV5-5 and TRBJ1-2, with D tentatively TRBD1 (5 bases). The germline V gene has CDR1 SGHKS and CDR2 YYEKEE (reference sequence). The CDR3 length is 13 residues. The V end was cut by 0 bases, the J end by 7 bases, with 10 bases between. CDR3 protein: CASSLGAGVGYTF. CDR3 nucleotide sequence: TGTGCCAGCAGCTTGGGGGCGGGGGTTGGCTACACCTTC. Full variable domain (remainder filled in from reference TRBV5-5 and TRBJ1-2): DAGVTQSPTHLIKTRGQQVTLRCSPISGHKSVSWYQQVLGQGPQFIFQYYEKEERGRGNFPDRFSARQFPNYSSELNVNALLLGDSALYLCASSLGAGVGYTFGSGTRLTVV.

The chain recombines TRBV29-1 with TRBJ2-1; TRBD2 aligns across 11 bases. Trimming cost V 5 bases and J 10 bases; bases outside gene matches: 16. This CDR3 contains 16 residues. CDR1 SQVTM and CDR2 ANQGSEA come from the germline V gene. The CDR3 DNA reads as TGCAGCGTTACCCGATCTAGTTCCGGACTAGCGGGCGAGCAGTTCTTC. As protein: CSVTRSSSGLAGEQFF.

As regards this clonotype: Given the absence of the conserved phenylalanine or tryptophan at the CDR3 end, a read error is likely. The chain employs TRBV4-1 and TRBJ2-1; D might be TRBD2 (6 bases). The germline V and J ends were trimmed by 4 bases and 0 bases, with 22 bases remaining between them. This CDR3 has 19 amino acids. Per germline, CDR1 MGHRA and CDR2 YSYEKL. This CDR3 reads CASSPQPGGTGSSYNEQFL. The CDR3 nucleotides read TGCGCCAGCAGCCCCCAGCCCGGAGGGACGGGGAGCTCCTACAATGAGCAGTTCCTC.

As regards this clonotype: A single base separates this from a much larger clone, so it may be a read error. This sequence joins TRBV7-9 and TRBJ1-5; D call uncertain. V dropped 3 bases and J dropped 3 bases, with 12 bases sitting between them. This CDR3 is 15 amino acids long. The germline CDR1 and CDR2 sequences are SEHNR and FQNEAQ (reference sequence). The CDR3 reads CASSLKGGNNQPQHF. The CDR3 coding sequence is TGTGCCAGCAGCTTGAAGGGAGGTAACAATCAGCCCCAGCATTTT.

In regard to this clonotype: Germline and junction disagree at one end, which may indicate a read error. The genes are TRBV13 and TRBJ1-2; TRBD1 is a possible D gene (5 bases). Germline loops: CDR1 PRHDT, CDR2 FYEKMQ (reference sequence). The CDR3 is 14 amino acids. The CDR3 coding sequence is TGTGCCAGCAGGGAGTACTGGGGGGTCTATGGTTACACCTTC. Translating it yields CASREYWGVYGYTF.

About this clonotype itself: The junction departs from germline at one end; a sequencing error may be responsible. This chain uses TRBV6-6 with TRBJ2-1; D is unclear. Germline V gene data show CDR1 as MNHNY and CDR2 as SVGAGI (reference sequence). CDR3 size: 12 residues. CDR3 region: CTSSLMGREQFF. As DNA, the CDR3 is TGTACCAGCAGTTTGATGGGCCGGGAGCAGTTCTTC.

The J gene is TRBJ1-4, the V gene TRBV7-9; tentatively, D is TRBD1 (6 bases). From germline, CDR1 is SEHNR and CDR2 FQNEAQ (reference sequence). CDR3 size: 16 residues. V was cut by 2 bases and J by 7 bases, with 17 bases left in between. CDR3 protein: CASSLTAGVPFEKLFF. The CDR3 DNA sequence: TGTGCCAGCAGCTTAACAGCAGGGGTCCCGTTTGAAAAACTGTTTTTT.

This clonotype was recorded once. A clone one base away is much larger, so this may be a read error. The J gene is TRBJ1-6, the V gene TRBV20-1; D gene unclear. CDR3 length: 13 amino acids. The germline V gene has CDR1 DFQATT and CDR2 SNEGSKA (reference sequence). CDR3 in amino acids: CSARETVNSTLHF. DNA of the CDR3: TGCAGTGCTAGAGAAACAGTCAATTCAACCCTCCACTTT.

V gene TRBV7-2 combines with J gene TRBJ2-3, with D perhaps given as TRBD1 or TRBD2 (5 bases each). Germline V gene lookup returns CDR1 SGHTA and CDR2 FQGNSA. This CDR3 comprises 11 residues. With 5 bases removed from V and 11 bases from J, the gap between germline ends came to 11 bases. CDR3 DNA sequence: TGTGCCAGCAGCGGGGGAACCTTGCAGTATTTT. Translating it yields CASSGGTLQYF.

V and J are TRBV6-6 and TRBJ2-5; 7 bases line up with TRBD1. Germline V gene lookup returns CDR1 MNHNY and CDR2 SVGAGI (reference sequence). Trimming at V came to 3 bases and at J to 8 bases, leaving 9 bases not matched to a gene. This CDR3 region has 14 residues. CDR3 region: CASSYHRGADTQYF. The CDR3 DNA reads as TGTGCCAGCAGTTATCACAGGGGAGCAGATACCCAGTACTTC.

Details on this clonotype: The CDR3 does not close with the conserved phenylalanine or tryptophan, likely indicating a read error. The chain combines TRBV29-1 with TRBJ1-2, with D uncertain. The germline V gene encodes CDR1 SQVTM and CDR2 ANQGSEA. The CDR3 consists of 14 residues. As DNA, the CDR3 is TGCAGCGTTGAATCTCAGGCAACCTACTATGGTTACACCTCC. It translates to CSVESQATYYGYTS.

As for this clonotype: One junction end disagrees with the germline gene, perhaps due to a read error. The chain uses TRBV6-5 and TRBJ2-2; D is uncertain. The CDR3 runs to 12 residues. Germline V CDR1 and CDR2: MNHEY, SVGAGI. The CDR3 region has the DNA TGTGCTAGCAGTCAGAACACCGTGGAGCTGTTTTTT. Residues: CASSQNTVELFF.

A word on this clonotype: With a much larger clone just one base away, this may be a read error. The V call is TRBV30, the J call TRBJ2-2, with D tentatively TRBD1 (5 bases). Trimming took 2 bases from V and 3 from J, leaving 10 bases between them. The CDR3 sequence is 14 residues long. Germline V gives CDR1 GTSNPN, CDR2 SVGIG (reference sequence). CDR3 coding DNA: TGTGCCTGGAGTAGACAGCTCGACACCGGGGAGCTGTTTTTT. Translated, it gives CAWSRQLDTGELFF. The complete variable domain, with remaining parts taken from reference TRBV30 and TRBJ2-2, reads SQTIHQWPATLVQPVGSPLSLECTVEGTSNPNLYWYRQAAGRGLQLLFYSVGIGQISSEVPQNLSASRPQDRQFILSSKKLLLSDSGFYLCAWSRQLDTGELFFGEGSRLTVL.

To note about this clonotype: A much larger clone sits a single nucleotide away, making a read error possible. The chain uses TRBV20-1 and TRBJ2-3, with D tentatively TRBD1 (5 bases). In germline, CDR1 is DFQATT, CDR2 SNEGSKA (reference sequence). This CDR3 is built from 13 residues. V lost 5 bases, J lost 3 bases, and 12 bases lay in between. CDR3 in DNA: TGCAGTGCTCTGTCACAGGCAACAGATACGCAGTATTTT. It codes for CSALSQATDTQYF.

Note on this clonotype: It may be a read error: a sequence one base away is much more abundant. The chain links TRBV20-1 to TRBJ2-1, with 7 bases matching TRBD2. CDR1 DFQATT and CDR2 SNEGSKA come from the germline V gene (reference sequence). The CDR3 spans 13 residues. The CDR3 protein is CGARERTSNEQFF. DNA of the CDR3: TGCGGTGCTAGAGAGCGGACTAGCAATGAGCAGTTCTTC.

Turning to this clonotype: A junction boundary mismatches the germline segment, possibly from a read error. The chain carries TRBV6-1 and TRBJ1-5, with 10 nucleotides matching TRBD1. CDR1 and CDR2 from the germline V gene are MNHNS and SASEGT. The length of the CDR3 is 18 residues. CDR3 DNA: TGTGTCAGCAGTGAAGGTTTGGACAGGGGGTATAGCAATCAGCCCCAGCATTTC. Amino acid sequence: CVSSEGLDRGYSNQPQHF.

Comment on this clonotype: Compared with germline, one end of the junction differs, possibly owing to a read error. The genes are TRBV11-2 and TRBJ2-2; D is ambiguous. This CDR3 has 15 amino acids. From germline, CDR1 is SGHAT and CDR2 FQNNGV. CDR3 sequence: CARSPCVANNGELFF. The CDR3 DNA is TGTGCCAGAAGCCCCTGTGTCGCGAACAACGGGGAGCTGTTTTTT.

This clonotype was detected a few times. The CDR3 sequence is CASSEQGTYEQYF. Here the CDR3 DNA reads TGTGCCAGCAGTGAACAGGGTACCTACGAGCAGTACTTC. This chain links TRBV2 with TRBJ2-7; TRBD1 might be the D (5 bases). V lost 2 bases and J lost 2, with 7 bases in between. The CDR3 sequence is 13 residues long. The V gene's germline CDR1 is SNHLY and CDR2 FYNNEI.

This clonotype was picked up many times. The genes are TRBV20-1 and TRBJ2-3; unclear D gene. Per the germline V gene, CDR1 is DFQATT and CDR2 is SNEGSKA (reference sequence). This CDR3 is 12 amino acids long. Trimming took 3 bases from V and 6 from J, leaving 10 bases between them. The DNA of the CDR3 is TGCAGTGCTAGGATAGGTCCCGATACGCAGTATTTT. Protein product: CSARIGPDTQYF.

This clonotype was detected ten times or more. The rearrangement links TRBV6-2 or TRBV6-3 to TRBJ2-2; no reliable D call. Trimming shortened V by 4 bases and J by 5 bases, and 8 bases separated the two germline ends. This CDR3 has 13 amino acids. Looked up from germline, CDR1 is MNHEY and CDR2 is SVGEGT. The CDR3 DNA follows: TGTGCCAGCAGTTCCTCTAGAACCGGGGAGCTGTTTTTT. Amino acid sequence: CASSSSRTGELFF.

This clonotype was picked up a small number of times. The chain carries TRBV7-9 and TRBJ2-1, with 11 bases lining up with TRBD2. CDR3 length: 18 residues. Germline V CDR1 and CDR2: SEHNR, FQNEAQ (reference sequence). The J segment lost 2 bases and the V segment lost 2 bases, leaving 8 bases of the junction unmatched. CDR3 amino acids: CASSLQGLAGGTYNEQFF. CDR3 nucleotides: TGTGCCAGCAGCTTACAGGGGCTAGCGGGAGGCACCTACAATGAGCAGTTCTTC.

This clonotype qualifies as medium-sized (0.01 to 0.1%). V is TRBV29-1 and J is TRBJ2-1; D is ambiguous. The CDR3 length is 10 residues. Trimming removed 8 bases from V and 3 bases from J, with 5 bases in between. Germline CDR1 and CDR2: SQVTM and ANQGSEA. The CDR3 loop reads CSHGYNEQFF. For the CDR3, the DNA is TGCAGCCACGGCTACAATGAGCAGTTCTTC.

This chain links TRBV6-1 with TRBJ1-1, with TRBD1 as a possible D gene (5 bases). Trimming left V 7 bases short and J 2 bases short, with 14 bases between. Per germline, CDR1 MNHNS and CDR2 SASEGT. This CDR3 contains 14 residues. The CDR3 DNA sequence: TGTGCCAGCAATGTCGGGGGTATAAACACTGAAGCTTTCTTT. It encodes CASNVGGINTEAFF.

On this clonotype: At one of its ends the junction is not consistent with the germline gene, which may arise from a read error. This chain links TRBV5-6 with TRBJ2-4; weak D call: TRBD2 (5 bases). CDR1 and CDR2 from the germline V gene are SGHDT and YYEEEE. The CDR3 is 15 amino acids. The CDR3: CATSFSSMTKNIQYF. The DNA of the CDR3 is TGTGCCACCAGCTTTTCTAGCATGACCAAAAACATTCAGTACTTC.

In the case of this clonotype: This may come from a read error, since a much larger clone is one base off. The rearrangement links TRBV12-3 or TRBV12-4 to TRBJ2-5; perhaps TRBD2 as D (6 bases). The CDR3 has 14 residues. CDR3 sequence reads: CTSSSTSKGETQYF. The DNA of the CDR3 is TGTACCAGCAGCTCAACTAGCAAGGGAGAGACCCAGTACTTC.

Many counts were recorded for this clonotype. The CDR3 sequence: CASRPGTGISREHNEQFF. The CDR3, as DNA: TGTGCCAGCAGGCCAGGGACGGGGATTAGTAGGGAACACAATGAGCAGTTCTTC. The chain couples TRBV6-6 to TRBJ2-1; tentatively, D is TRBD1 or TRBD2 (5 bases each). In germline, CDR1 is MNHNY, CDR2 SVGAGI (reference sequence). The CDR3 spans 18 residues. The V end lost 6 bases, the J end lost 5 bases, and 26 bases lay between the germline ends.

As for this clonotype: At one end, the junction sequence differs from germline, possibly due to a read error. The chain employs TRBV7-2 and TRBJ1-3; no firm D call. The germline V gene has CDR1 SGHTA and CDR2 FQGNSA. This CDR3 has 16 residues. CDR3 coding DNA: TGTGCCAGCAGACCCACTGACGGTCGCTCTCGAAACACCATATATTTT. Amino acids: CASRPTDGRSRNTIYF.

About this clonotype: Relative to the germline gene, one junction end is altered; a read error may explain this. CDR3 sequence (DNA): TGTGCCAGCAGTCTCGGGACTAGCCGGAACACCAGGGAGCTGTTTTTT. As protein: CASSLGTSRNTRELFF. The V gene is TRBV12-3 or TRBV12-4, the J gene TRBJ2-2; 9 nucleotides match TRBD2. The CDR3 runs 16 residues.

The V call is TRBV6-2 or TRBV6-3, the J call TRBJ2-1; a possible D gene is TRBD2 (5 bases). This CDR3 contains 21 residues. V was pared by 2 bases and J by 0 bases, with 26 bases between. Germline V gives CDR1 MNHEY, CDR2 SVGEGT. CDR3 protein: CASSYVGVGGVGVRSYNEQFF. In DNA, the CDR3 is TGTGCCAGCAGTTACGTCGGGGTTGGTGGTGTGGGCGTCCGCTCCTACAATGAGCAGTTCTTC.